This T cell receptor beta chain derives from a study of human T cells and chemical hapten exposure. Stated time point: pre-sensitization, week 0. As for treatment: therapeutic diphenylcyclopropenone sensitization with weekly scalp DPC. Donors, patients with alopecia ranging from 18 to 70 years old and judged suitable for DPC, provided samples. TCRdb reanalysed the RACE reads using MiXCR and keeps one entry per CDR3 protein. The table lists around 180,000 distinct CDR3 sequences, 30% of them singletons, with 2.5% to 3.5% in the top ten. Germline-derived CDR1 and CDR2 are DFQATT and SNEGSKA (reference sequence). CDR3 size: 15 residues. With 4 bases clipped from V and 3 bases from J, the junction kept 11 bases outside the gene matches. This clonotype was seen more than once but under ten times.

The clonotype originates from a woman between 25 and 40 years old with alopecia areata. Some clones in this sample may be carry-over from other donors' samples. V gene TRBV20-1 combines with J gene TRBJ2-7; 8 bases are a match to TRBD1. The source material was whole blood, sampled in connection with sensitization to the hapten diphenylcyclopropenone (DPC). The CDR3 region is CSATDLQGGRYEQYF. The CDR3 DNA is TGCAGTGCTACCGACCTACAGGGGGGCCGCTACGAGCAGTACTTC.